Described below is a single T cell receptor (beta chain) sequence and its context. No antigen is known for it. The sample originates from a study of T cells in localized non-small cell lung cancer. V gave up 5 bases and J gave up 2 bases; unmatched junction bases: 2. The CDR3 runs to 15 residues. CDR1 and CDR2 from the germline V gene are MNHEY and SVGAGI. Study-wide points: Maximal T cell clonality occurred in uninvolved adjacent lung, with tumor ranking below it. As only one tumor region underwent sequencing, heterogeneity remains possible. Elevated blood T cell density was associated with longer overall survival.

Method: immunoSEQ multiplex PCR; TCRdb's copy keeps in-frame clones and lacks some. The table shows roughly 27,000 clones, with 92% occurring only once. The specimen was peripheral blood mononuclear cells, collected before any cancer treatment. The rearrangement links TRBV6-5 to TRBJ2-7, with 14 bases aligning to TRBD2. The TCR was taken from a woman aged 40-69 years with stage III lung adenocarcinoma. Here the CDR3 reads CASSRLAGGPYEQYF. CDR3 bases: TGTGCCAGCAGTCGACTAGCGGGAGGGCCCTACGAGCAGTACTTC.